These 5 T cell receptor beta chains were all obtained from the same sample, sequenced in a study of identifying expanded T cells in peripheral blood. This table comes from immunoSEQ multiplex PCR, and its TCRdb copy is limited to in-frame clones, with some not included. This table has fewer than 55,000 clones, roughly 82% appearing once. Sequencing was performed on blood. Receptor source: a person aged 18 to 70 in good health.

The J gene is TRBJ2-1, the V gene TRBV4-1; 13 bases map to TRBD2. V shed 4 bases, J shed 8 bases, and the junction held 8 bases outside the gene matches. Germline CDR1 MGHRA, CDR2 YSYEKL. The CDR3 totals 16 residues. CDR3 loop: CASSPQLAGGTDEQFF. CDR3 DNA sequence: TGCGCCAGCAGCCCTCAACTAGCGGGAGGGACGGATGAGCAGTTCTTC.

The CDR3 sequence is CASSISTGYTEAFF. As DNA, the CDR3 is TGTGCCAGCAGTATCTCGACGGGGTACACTGAAGCTTTCTTT. V usage is TRBV6-1 and J usage is TRBJ1-1; D is unresolved. The V gene's germline CDR1 is MNHNS and CDR2 SASEGT. The CDR3 has 14 residues. V lost 5 bases and J lost 3, with 13 bases in between.

The gene calls are TRBV6-1 and TRBJ1-1, with D perhaps matching TRBD1 (6 bases). The germline V gene has CDR1 MNHNS and CDR2 SASEGT. The CDR3 runs to 13 residues. Trimming took off 7 bases at V and 4 bases at J, with 13 bases between the two ends. CDR3 sequence reads: CASTRGGGTEAFF. The CDR3 DNA reads TGTGCCAGCACCCGAGGGGGGGGCACTGAAGCTTTCTTT.

The chain has TRBV5-1 and TRBJ2-1, with 9 bases fitting TRBD1. J was trimmed by 11 bases and V by 3 bases; bases with no gene match: 6. CDR3 size: 13 residues. Germline loops: CDR1 SGHRS, CDR2 YFSETQ. The CDR3 protein is CASSSGQGIKQFF. Here the CDR3 DNA reads TGCGCCAGCAGCTCGGGACAGGGAATAAAGCAGTTCTTC.

CDR3 DNA: TGCGCCAGCAGCCAGATCGGGACAGGTAATTCACCCCTCCACTTT. This encodes CASSQIGTGNSPLHF. V is TRBV4-1 and J is TRBJ1-6; 8 bases are a match to TRBD1. The V gene end was trimmed by 3 bases and the J gene end by 6 bases; junction bases not matched to a gene: 4. The CDR3 runs 15 residues. Germline V gene data show CDR1 as MGHRA and CDR2 as YSYEKL.